A selection of T cell receptor beta chains follows, all from one sample in a study of blood T cell repertoires in COVID-19. The method was immunoSEQ multiplex PCR; TCRdb's version includes in-frame clones alone and lacks a portion of them. This sample has more than 200,000 clones; roughly 90% occur once, and the top ten carry 4.1%. Sequencing was carried out using PBMCs or T cells enriched from blood (not recorded which). Receptor source: a young woman who had recovered from COVID-19. CDR3s include the opening cysteine and the closing phenylalanine or tryptophan. The D gene is left open where the match is weak. Clone size appears in some rows only: once, few, many, or a class for an expanded clone.

v_call: TRBV5-4
d_call: TRBD1
clone_size: -
j_call: TRBJ1-4
cdr3_aa: CASSLTGGAGNEKLFF
cdr3_nt: TGTGCCAGCAGCTTGACAGGGGGGGCCGGTAATGAAAAACTGTTTTTT

v_call: TRBV4-3
d_call: -
clone_size: few
j_call: TRBJ1-1
cdr3_aa: CASSQDPGQHTEAFF
cdr3_nt: TGCGCCAGCAGCCAAGATCCCGGACAGCACACTGAAGCTTTCTTT

v_call: TRBV20-1
d_call: -
clone_size: -
j_call: TRBJ2-5
cdr3_aa: CSLETETFPYF
cdr3_nt: TGCAGTCTTGAGACAGAGACCTTCCCGTACTTC

v_call: TRBV5-4
d_call: -
clone_size: -
j_call: TRBJ1-1
cdr3_aa: CASNRHSPGNTEAFF
cdr3_nt: TGTGCCAGCAACAGACACTCTCCCGGGAACACTGAAGCTTTCTTT

v_call: TRBV10-3
d_call: TRBD1
clone_size: few
j_call: TRBJ2-7
cdr3_aa: CAISGDRNEQYF
cdr3_nt: TGTGCCATCAGTGGGGACAGGAACGAGCAGTACTTC

v_call: TRBV24-1
d_call: TRBD1
clone_size: -
j_call: TRBJ1-1
cdr3_aa: CATSDNIDRGGTSTEAFF
cdr3_nt: TGTGCCACCAGTGATAATATAGACAGGGGAGGTACGTCCACTGAAGCTTTCTTT

v_call: TRBV19
d_call: -
clone_size: -
j_call: TRBJ1-2
cdr3_aa: CASSLAGRAVGGYTF
cdr3_nt: TGTGCCAGTAGTCTCGCCGGCAGGGCCGTAGGGGGCTACACCTTC

v_call: TRBV7-9
d_call: -
clone_size: once
j_call: TRBJ1-1
cdr3_aa: CASSYRNTEAFF
cdr3_nt: TGTGCCAGCAGCTATCGTAACACTGAAGCTTTCTTT

v_call: TRBV7-8
d_call: TRBD2
clone_size: -
j_call: TRBJ2-3
cdr3_aa: CASSQREMLPTDTQYF
cdr3_nt: TGTGCCAGCAGTCAGCGGGAGATGCTACCGACAGATACGCAGTATTTT

v_call: TRBV7-2
d_call: -
clone_size: few
j_call: TRBJ1-5
cdr3_aa: CASSSTGLSNQPQHF
cdr3_nt: TGTGCCAGCAGCTCGACAGGCCTTAGCAATCAGCCCCAGCATTTT

v_call: TRBV19
d_call: TRBD2
clone_size: once
j_call: TRBJ2-4
cdr3_aa: CASEGLAQTGKNIQYF
cdr3_nt: TGTGCCAGCGAGGGACTAGCGCAAACGGGCAAAAACATTCAGTACTTC

v_call: TRBV15
d_call: -
clone_size: -
j_call: TRBJ2-5
cdr3_aa: CATSRESRRRAETQYF
cdr3_nt: TGTGCCACCAGCAGAGAATCCCGACGGCGAGCGGAGACCCAGTACTTC

v_call: TRBV6-5
d_call: -
clone_size: -
j_call: TRBJ2-2
cdr3_aa: CASSYSDTKIPGELFF
cdr3_nt: TGTGCCAGCAGTTACTCGGACACCAAAATCCCGGGGGAGCTGTTTTTT

v_call: TRBV4-1
d_call: TRBD1
clone_size: few
j_call: TRBJ2-7
cdr3_aa: CASSEDRYYEQYF
cdr3_nt: TGCGCCAGCAGCGAGGACAGGTACTACGAGCAGTACTTC

v_call: TRBV28
d_call: TRBD1
clone_size: once
j_call: TRBJ2-2
cdr3_aa: CASRSRQGANTGELFF
cdr3_nt: TGTGCCAGCAGATCTCGACAGGGGGCAAACACCGGGGAGCTGTTTTTT

v_call: TRBV13
d_call: TRBD1
clone_size: -
j_call: TRBJ2-3
cdr3_aa: CASSLRGTTDTQYF
cdr3_nt: TGTGCCAGCAGCCTCAGGGGGACCACAGATACGCAGTATTTT

v_call: TRBV6-5
d_call: -
clone_size: -
j_call: TRBJ1-2
cdr3_aa: CASTNSGLGYTF
cdr3_nt: TGTGCCAGCACTAATTCGGGACTTGGCTACACCTTC

v_call: TRBV9
d_call: -
clone_size: -
j_call: TRBJ2-7
cdr3_aa: CASSVGDSSQQYF
cdr3_nt: TGTGCCAGCAGCGTAGGGGACTCCTCACAGCAGTACTTC

v_call: TRBV11-1
d_call: TRBD1
clone_size: -
j_call: TRBJ1-6
cdr3_aa: CASSRQGRPGSPLHF
cdr3_nt: TGTGCCAGCAGCAGACAGGGGCGCCCTGGTTCACCCCTCCACTTT

v_call: TRBV5-1
d_call: TRBD1
clone_size: once
j_call: TRBJ2-7
cdr3_aa: CASSSGGGNEQYF
cdr3_nt: TGCGCCAGCAGCTCAGGGGGCGGGAACGAGCAGTACTTC

v_call: TRBV28
d_call: TRBD2
clone_size: -
j_call: TRBJ2-1
cdr3_aa: CASSLLLGLAPNEQFF
cdr3_nt: TGTGCCAGCAGTTTATTGTTGGGACTAGCGCCCAATGAGCAGTTCTTC

v_call: TRBV11-1
d_call: -
clone_size: few
j_call: TRBJ1-2
cdr3_aa: CASSPSGQHRSYGYTF
cdr3_nt: TGTGCCAGCAGCCCTTCCGGACAGCACAGGTCCTATGGCTACACCTTC

v_call: TRBV28
d_call: -
clone_size: few
j_call: TRBJ1-2
cdr3_aa: CASRPSAGPNYGYTF
cdr3_nt: TGTGCCAGCAGACCCTCTGCGGGACCTAACTATGGCTACACCTTC

v_call: TRBV28
d_call: -
clone_size: -
j_call: TRBJ1-5
cdr3_aa: CASSFLRQGHNQPQHF
cdr3_nt: TGTGCCAGCAGTTTCCTCCGCCAGGGGCACAATCAGCCCCAGCATTTT

v_call: TRBV9
d_call: TRBD2
clone_size: -
j_call: TRBJ2-3
cdr3_aa: CASSVGGGFRTDTQYF
cdr3_nt: TGTGCCAGCAGCGTAGGGGGGGGTTTCCGCACAGATACGCAGTATTTT

v_call: TRBV5-4
d_call: TRBD2
clone_size: -
j_call: TRBJ2-7
cdr3_aa: CASSRGLAGGNEQYF
cdr3_nt: TGTGCCAGCAGCAGAGGACTAGCGGGAGGGAACGAGCAGTACTTC

v_call: TRBV4-3
d_call: -
clone_size: -
j_call: TRBJ2-1
cdr3_aa: CASSQEGSYREQFF
cdr3_nt: TGCGCCAGCAGCCAAGAGGGCTCGTACCGTGAGCAGTTCTTC

v_call: TRBV5-1
d_call: TRBD2
clone_size: -
j_call: TRBJ2-1
cdr3_aa: CASSEGLAGDNEQFF
cdr3_nt: TGCGCCAGCAGCGAAGGACTAGCGGGAGATAATGAGCAGTTCTTC